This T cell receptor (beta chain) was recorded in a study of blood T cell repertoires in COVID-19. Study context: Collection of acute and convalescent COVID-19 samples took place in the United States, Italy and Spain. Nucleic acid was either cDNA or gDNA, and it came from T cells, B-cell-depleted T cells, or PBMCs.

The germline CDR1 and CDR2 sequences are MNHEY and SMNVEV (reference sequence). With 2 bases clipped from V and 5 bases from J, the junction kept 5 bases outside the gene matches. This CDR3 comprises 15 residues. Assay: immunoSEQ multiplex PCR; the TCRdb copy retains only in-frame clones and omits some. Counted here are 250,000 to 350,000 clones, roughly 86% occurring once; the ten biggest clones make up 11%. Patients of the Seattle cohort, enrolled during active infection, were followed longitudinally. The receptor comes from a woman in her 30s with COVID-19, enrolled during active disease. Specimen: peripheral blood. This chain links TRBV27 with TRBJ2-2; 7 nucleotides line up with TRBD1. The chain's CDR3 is CASSLKGAGTGELFF. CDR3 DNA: TGTGCCAGCAGTTTAAAGGGGGCGGGTACCGGGGAGCTGTTTTTT.